A single sample is the source of the 20 T cell receptor beta chains below, sequenced in a study of early T cells in non-severe SARS-CoV-2 infection. TCRdb ran MiXCR on the 5' RACE reads and lists one entry per CDR3 protein. The top ten clones hold about 4.2% of a sample with some 49,000 distinct CDR3 sequences, 8.2% of them seen once. Sequenced: whole blood. The receptors here all came from an adult who was a healthcare worker with PCR-confirmed SARS-CoV-2 infection or an uninfected control (not recorded which).

This clonotype occurred many times. This CDR3 is CSAPASGAWTDTQYF. Here the CDR3 DNA reads TGCAGTGCGCCGGCCTCCGGGGCCTGGACAGATACGCAGTATTTT. This rearrangement joins TRBV20-1 to TRBJ2-3; D tentatively reads TRBD1 or TRBD2 (5 bases each). Trimming took off 6 bases at V and 3 bases at J, with 19 bases between the two ends. This CDR3 contains 15 residues. Germline CDR1 and CDR2: DFQATT and SNEGSKA (reference sequence).

This clonotype was counted only a few times. This sequence joins TRBV6-5 and TRBJ2-5, with D possibly TRBD2 on 6 matching bases. This CDR3 contains 15 residues. Germline loops: CDR1 MNHEY, CDR2 SVGAGI. Between the trimmed V and J ends, which lost 6 bases and 4 bases, there was a span of 18 bases. Here the CDR3 reads CASSPPGSSRETQYF. The CDR3 coding sequence is TGTGCCAGCAGCCCTCCCGGGAGCTCTAGAGAGACCCAGTACTTC.

The V gene is TRBV9, the J gene TRBJ2-7, with D unclear. CDR3 length: 14 amino acids. Germline CDR1 is SGDLS and CDR2 is YYNGEE. Trimming cost V 0 bases and J 4 bases, with 11 bases left between them. In DNA, the CDR3 is TGTGCCAGCAGCGTAGCTGAATTGGAGTACGAGCAGTACTTC. It is translated as CASSVAELEYEQYF.

Many counts were recorded for this clonotype. The chain couples TRBV12-3 or TRBV12-4 to TRBJ2-3, with D hard to call. This CDR3 is 12 amino acids long. V gave up 2 bases and J gave up 5 bases, with 5 bases separating them. CDR3 DNA sequence: TGTGCCAGCAGTTTATTTGGAGATACGCAGTATTTT. Translation: CASSLFGDTQYF.

This clonotype was counted at least ten times. V and J are TRBV13 and TRBJ2-7, with D unresolved. V was shortened by 2 bases and J by 6 bases, with 8 bases between the two germline ends. The germline gives CDR1 PRHDT, CDR2 FYEKMQ (reference sequence). The CDR3 covers 12 residues. The CDR3 nucleotides are TGTGCCAGCAGCTTAACTGGCTCCGAGCAGTACTTC. This sequence encodes CASSLTGSEQYF.

The table lists this clonotype with many counts. The V gene is TRBV6-1, the J gene TRBJ2-1; 7 bases agree with TRBD2. The CDR3 totals 16 residues. CDR1 is MNHNS, CDR2 SASEGT, per germline. V trimming: 4 bases; J trimming: 0 bases; junction bases outside the gene matches: 6. DNA for the CDR3: TGTGCCAGCAGTGGCCTGGGCGGGAGCTCCTACAATGAGCAGTTCTTC. Its translation is CASSGLGGSSYNEQFF.

There are many counts of this clonotype. The chain joins TRBV11-2 to TRBJ2-1; TRBD2 agrees at 10 bases. The CDR3 runs 15 residues. Germline V CDR1 and CDR2: SGHAT, FQNNGV. The V and J ends lost 9 bases and 2 bases, in that order; junction bases with no gene match: 7. The CDR3 protein is CASLAGTSAYNEQFF. DNA of the CDR3: TGTGCCAGTTTAGCCGGGACTAGCGCCTACAATGAGCAGTTCTTC.

This clonotype was seen only a few times. The chain has TRBV6-2 or TRBV6-3 and TRBJ2-7; 8 nucleotides align to TRBD2. From germline, CDR1 is MNHEY and CDR2 SVGEGT. Trimming at V came to 5 bases and at J to 3 bases, leaving 6 bases not matched to a gene. This CDR3 has 14 amino acids. The DNA for the CDR3 is TGTGCCAGCAGTCCCCCGGGACTAGTCTACGAGCAGTACTTC. This translates into CASSPPGLVYEQYF.

This clonotype has more than one count but fewer than ten. The chain has TRBV12-3 or TRBV12-4 and TRBJ2-7; 11 bases map to TRBD2. This CDR3 contains 14 residues. V shed 7 bases and J 3 bases; nucleotides not matched to a gene: 5. The CDR3 sequence: CASKTSGAGYEQYF. The CDR3, as DNA: TGTGCCAGCAAGACTAGCGGGGCCGGCTACGAGCAGTACTTC.

Ten or more counts support this clonotype. J is TRBJ1-2 and V is TRBV5-6; unclear D gene. This CDR3 is built from 13 residues. Germline lookup yields CDR1 SGHDT and CDR2 YYEEEE. V gave up 0 bases and J gave up 1 base, with 4 bases separating them. CDR3 loop: CASSLAHNYGYTF. In DNA, the CDR3 is TGTGCCAGCAGCTTGGCCCATAACTATGGCTACACCTTC.

This chain connects TRBV4-1 to TRBJ2-1; 7 bases line up with TRBD2. J lost 10 bases, V lost 1 base, and 4 bases had no gene match. The germline V gene encodes CDR1 MGHRA and CDR2 YSYEKL. CDR3 length: 13 amino acids. The CDR3 DNA sequence: TGCGCCAGCAGCCAAGTGTGGCGGGAGGAGCAGTTCTTC. This gives the protein CASSQVWREEQFF.

V is TRBV28 and J is TRBJ1-3; TRBD1 might be the D (6 bases). From germline, CDR1 is MDHEN and CDR2 SYDVKM. This CDR3 has 16 residues. V lost 5 bases to trimming and J lost 6 bases, with 20 bases between them. The CDR3 reads CASSPQQGYAENTIYF. CDR3 coding DNA: TGTGCCAGCAGTCCCCAACAGGGCTACGCTGAAAACACCATATATTTT.

This rearrangement joins TRBV18 to TRBJ1-4, with 8 positions matching TRBD1. V lost 3 bases and J lost 8; bases outside the gene matches: 8. The length of the CDR3 is 15 residues. The germline V gene has CDR1 KGHSH and CDR2 LQKENI. The CDR3 protein is CASSPGQGQREKLFF. The CDR3 DNA reads TGTGCCAGCTCACCCGGACAGGGTCAACGAGAAAAACTGTTTTTT.

The V call is TRBV6-5, the J call TRBJ2-1; a possible D gene is TRBD1 (6 bases). Germline CDR1 and CDR2: MNHEY and SVGAGI. V lost 9 bases, J lost 3 bases, and 24 bases lay in between. This CDR3 spans 17 amino acids. The CDR3 DNA is TGTGCCAGTCGGAGCGTGAGTGGCAGGGGATTCTACAATGAGCAGTTCTTC. Protein: CASRSVSGRGFYNEQFF.

This chain uses TRBV6-6 with TRBJ1-6, with TRBD1 identical over 7 bases. Germline V gene sequence: CDR1 MNHNY, CDR2 SVGAGI (reference sequence). J gave up 6 bases and V 5 bases, and 4 bases lay outside the gene matches. The CDR3 is 14 amino acids. The CDR3 sequence is CASSPGTANSPLHF. The CDR3 DNA reads as TGTGCCAGCAGTCCGGGGACAGCTAATTCACCCCTCCACTTT.

This rearrangement joins TRBV2 to TRBJ1-1; no clear D. Germline assignment: CDR1 SNHLY and CDR2 FYNNEI. The CDR3 sequence is 12 residues long. V lost 7 bases and J 1 base, leaving 7 bases between the germline ends. The CDR3 DNA reads as TGTGCCAGCACTGAGGCGAACACTGAAGCTTTCTTT. Translation: CASTEANTEAFF.

V and J are TRBV28 and TRBJ2-2, with D possibly TRBD2 on 6 matching bases. V dropped 11 bases and J dropped 6 bases, with 13 bases sitting between them. There are 12 residues in the CDR3. The germline V gene encodes CDR1 MDHEN and CDR2 SYDVKM. The CDR3 nucleotides read TGTGCCTCCCAGCGGGCTCCCGGGGAGCTGTTTTTT. As protein: CASQRAPGELFF.

This clonotype was observed a handful of times. The chain employs TRBV5-1 and TRBJ2-2; no clear D. Germline values: CDR1 SGHRS, CDR2 YFSETQ. The CDR3 totals 14 residues. The ends were cut back, 4 bases at V and 7 bases at J, with 14 bases in the middle. In DNA, the CDR3 is TGCGCCAGCAGCCCCGGGCCCCAAGGCGGGGAGCTGTTTTTT. This sequence encodes CASSPGPQGGELFF.

The chain joins TRBV29-1 to TRBJ1-5; D gene uncertain. V was trimmed by 6 bases and J by 2 bases, leaving 17 bases between them. CDR3 length equals 15 residues. Germline V lookup: CDR1 SQVTM, CDR2 ANQGSEA. The CDR3 sequence: CSVSDGLLGNQPQHF. The CDR3 DNA follows: TGCAGCGTCTCCGACGGGCTCTTGGGCAATCAGCCCCAGCATTTT.

This clonotype was seen a handful of times. The chain uses TRBV12-3 or TRBV12-4 and TRBJ2-5, with a weak D call TRBD1 (6 bases). Trimming took off 7 bases at V and 5 bases at J, with 14 bases between the two ends. The CDR3 consists of 13 residues. CDR3 bases: TGTGCCAGCACAAACGGCAGGGGTGAGACCCAGTACTTC. Protein: CASTNGRGETQYF.